Below are 2 T cell receptor beta chains sequenced from a single sample in a study of T cell clonotyping in hematopoietic cell transplantation. Profiling relied on immunoSEQ multiplex PCR, and the TCRdb table lists in-frame clones only, not all of them. The profile covers about 19,000 clones, with 60% to 85% appearing a single time and less than 20% taken by the ten largest. Time point in this sample: recipient sample about 28 days before transplant, after cytoreduction. This sample comprised peripheral blood mononuclear cells, obtained before stem cell transplant. These receptors were taken from a man between 60 and 75 years old with acute myeloid leukemia. Some clones in this sample may be carry-over from other donors' samples.

The rearrangement joins TRBV7-9 to TRBJ2-1; 10 bases map to TRBD1. Germline V gene data show CDR1 as SEHNR and CDR2 as FQNEAQ (reference sequence). V shed 4 bases and J 7 bases; nucleotides not matched to a gene: 4. The CDR3 sequence is 14 residues long. CDR3 DNA: TGTGCCAGCAGCTCGCCGGGACAGGGGAATGAGCAGTTCTTC. Encoded protein: CASSSPGQGNEQFF. The full variable domain, its missing parts supplied by reference TRBV7-9 and TRBJ2-1, is DTGVSQNPRHKITKRGQNVTFRCDPISEHNRLYWYRQTLGQGPEFLTYFQNEAQLEKSRLLSDRFSAERPKGSFSTLEIQRTEQGDSAMYLCASSSPGQGNEQFFGPGTRLTVL.

The V gene is TRBV21-1, the J gene TRBJ1-2. TRBV21-1 is listed as a pseudogene. The CDR3 consists of 14 residues. CDR3 in DNA: TGTGCCAGCAGCCGTTGGGAGTCGAACTATGGCTACACCTTC. The encoded protein is CASSRWESNYGYTF.